This TCR beta chain stems from a study of neoadjuvant anti-PD-1 for oral cavity cancer (dated by TCRdb to 2020 to 2022). In the study overall: Patients mostly received three to four biweekly doses of nivolumab at 3 mg/kg before curative-intent surgical resection. There were roughly 11 patients in the parent correlative cohort, and the response rate was around 30%. A fourth nivolumab dose was given around day 43 to patients without progression, and definitive surgical resection was performed in those patients on days 50-56. Under RECIST 1.1, a patient counted as a responder if showing complete response, partial response or stable disease, and as a non-responder if showing progression. Findings and caveats that apply to the study as a whole: After neoadjuvant nivolumab, significantly higher T cell clonality (Gini index) was found within PBMCs in non-responders than in responders. A higher pretreatment blood Treg/Th17 ratio correlated with both higher pretreatment blood TCRbeta clonality and lower post-treatment tumor TCRbeta clonality. Only a few patients per response group were included in the TCR analyses, and the authors called for validation in larger cohorts.

PBMC libraries used mostly about 0.5 ug of input genomic DNA for deep sequencing, with six replicates per sample. The immunoSEQ hsTCRbeta kit was used to prepare TCRbeta libraries, following the manufacturer's instructions. An Illumina NovaSeq 6000 S4 flow cell was used to sequence the final libraries, which had first been combined to 3 nM. In the authors' own workflow: The immunoSEQ Analyzer handled quality control and preprocessing of the raw data. The analysis was restricted to productive rearrangements, with each unique CDR3 amino acid sequence defining a clonotype. Repertoire clonality was estimated as the Gini-Simpson index, computed with the R package tcR. Gini indices were compared with Student's t test, and associations with tumor size change were assessed by Pearson correlation. In TCRdb, the immuneACCESS table is reduced to in-frame sequences with V and J assigned. These tables do not hold every clone; where another copy was compared, an unresolved V gene accounts for under half, and the others remain unexplained. The V and J calls and clone size were taken over from that table, and D and trimming were inferred from the DNA. The sample table records 55,000 to 75,000 clones; roughly 80% of these occur just once. The top ten clonotypes cover roughly 2.6% of the sample.

Read against the paper, the sample's time point label means: before neoadjuvant nivolumab. The patients had newly diagnosed stage II-IVA oral cavity squamous cell carcinoma and had not received any prior systemic or radiation treatment. The cohort consisted of patients with HPV-negative, locally advanced oral cavity squamous cell carcinoma. No culture maintenance or expansion was done, as the peripheral blood mononuclear cells went straight to analysis. The samples were obtained from a longitudinal correlative study of a single-arm phase II trial testing neoadjuvant nivolumab in oral cavity squamous cell carcinoma. Subject-matched pre- and post-treatment PBMCs and tumors from three responders and three non-responders underwent genomic DNA-based TCRbeta sequencing. Peripheral blood mononuclear cells were collected once before nivolumab treatment and again after treatment, at the time of surgery. The Maxwell RSC DNA from Cells kit was used to extract genomic DNA from PBMCs.

About this clone itself: Its specific antigen is unknown. No per-base quality is available; no much larger clone lies one base away.

The CDR1 and CDR2 encoded by the germline V gene (reference sequence) are GTSNPN and SVGIG. V is shortened by 0 bases, J by 4 bases, and the region joining them spans 13 bases. The CDR3 has 15 amino acids, counting the end cysteine and phenylalanine. Of all the DNA, just the CDR3 is kept, 45 bases in frame from base 1. This chain joins TRBV30 to TRBJ1-3, with the D gene not confidently named. Sequencing used PBMCs, obtained before nivolumab (anti-PD-1) treatment. The sequence came from a person aged 35-79 years with oral cavity squamous cell carcinoma. The sequenced DNA is TGTGCCTGGAGTGTACTGTCTCCGGCCGGAAACACCATATATTTT. This encodes CAWSVLSPAGNTIYF.